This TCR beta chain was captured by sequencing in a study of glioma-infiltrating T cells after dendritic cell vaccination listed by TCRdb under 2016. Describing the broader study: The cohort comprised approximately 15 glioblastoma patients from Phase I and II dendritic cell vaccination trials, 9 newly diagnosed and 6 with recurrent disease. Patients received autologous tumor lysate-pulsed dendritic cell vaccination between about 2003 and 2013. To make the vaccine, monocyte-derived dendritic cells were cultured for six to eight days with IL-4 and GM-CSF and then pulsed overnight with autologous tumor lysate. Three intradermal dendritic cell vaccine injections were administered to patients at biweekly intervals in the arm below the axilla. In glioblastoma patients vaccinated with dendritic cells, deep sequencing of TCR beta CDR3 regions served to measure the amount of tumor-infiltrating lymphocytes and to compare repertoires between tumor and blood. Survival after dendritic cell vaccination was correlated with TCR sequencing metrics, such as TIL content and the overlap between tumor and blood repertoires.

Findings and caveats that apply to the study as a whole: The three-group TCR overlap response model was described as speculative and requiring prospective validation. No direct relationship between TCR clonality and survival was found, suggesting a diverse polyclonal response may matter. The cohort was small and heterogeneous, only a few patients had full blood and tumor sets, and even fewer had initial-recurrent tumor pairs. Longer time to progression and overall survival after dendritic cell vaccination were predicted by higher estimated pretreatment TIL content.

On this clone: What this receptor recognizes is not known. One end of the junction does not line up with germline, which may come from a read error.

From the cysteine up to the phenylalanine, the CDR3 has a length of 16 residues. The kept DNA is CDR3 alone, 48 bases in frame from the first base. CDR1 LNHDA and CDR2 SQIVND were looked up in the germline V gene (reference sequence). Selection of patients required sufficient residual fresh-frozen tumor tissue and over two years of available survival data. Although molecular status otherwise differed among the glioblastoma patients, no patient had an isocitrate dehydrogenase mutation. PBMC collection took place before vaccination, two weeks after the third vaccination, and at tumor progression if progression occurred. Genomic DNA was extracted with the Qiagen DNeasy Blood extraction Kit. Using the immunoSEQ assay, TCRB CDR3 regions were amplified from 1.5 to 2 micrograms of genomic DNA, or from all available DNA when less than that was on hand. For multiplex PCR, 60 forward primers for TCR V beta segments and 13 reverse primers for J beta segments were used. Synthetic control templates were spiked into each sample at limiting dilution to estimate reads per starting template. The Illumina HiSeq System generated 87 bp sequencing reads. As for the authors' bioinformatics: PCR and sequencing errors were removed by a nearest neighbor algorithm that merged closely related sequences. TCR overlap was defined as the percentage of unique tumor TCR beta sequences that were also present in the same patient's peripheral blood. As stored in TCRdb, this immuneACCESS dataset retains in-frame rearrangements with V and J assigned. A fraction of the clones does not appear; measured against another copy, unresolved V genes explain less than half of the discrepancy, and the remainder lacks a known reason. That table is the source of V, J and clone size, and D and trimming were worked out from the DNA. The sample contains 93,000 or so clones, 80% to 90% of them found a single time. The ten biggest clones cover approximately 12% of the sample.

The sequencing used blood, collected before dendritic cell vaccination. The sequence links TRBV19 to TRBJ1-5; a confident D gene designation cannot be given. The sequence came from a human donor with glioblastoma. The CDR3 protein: CAGRVLRHDSNQPQHF. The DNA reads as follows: TGTGCCGGTAGAGTTCTGAGGCACGATAGCAATCAGCCCCAGCATTTT. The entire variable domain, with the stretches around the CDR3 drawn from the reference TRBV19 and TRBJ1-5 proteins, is DGGITQSPKYLFRKEGQNVTLSCEQNLNHDAMYWYRQDPGQGLRLIYYSQIVNDFQKGDIAEGYSVSREKKESFPLTVTSAQKNPTAFYLCAGRVLRHDSNQPQHFGDGTRLSIL.